Below are 20 T cell receptor beta chains sequenced from a single sample in a study of blood T cell repertoires in COVID-19. Some clones are missing from TCRdb's copy, which holds only in-frame ones; the method was immunoSEQ multiplex PCR. The profile shows a few hundred thousand clones, around 80% of them singletons. The sample consisted of peripheral blood. The receptors derive from an elderly woman with COVID-19, enrolled during active disease.

J is TRBJ1-2 and V is TRBV19; 8 bases align to TRBD1. The CDR3 length is 15 residues. Losses at the gene ends were 0 bases for V and 4 bases for J; bases not matched to a gene: 4. The germline V gene encodes CDR1 LNHDA and CDR2 SQIVND (reference sequence). CDR3 protein: CASSIDRTGFYGYTF. In DNA form, the CDR3 reads TGTGCCAGTAGTATAGACCGGACAGGGTTCTATGGCTACACCTTC.

This clone has just one count. The V call is TRBV28, the J call TRBJ1-6; D is ambiguous. V gave up 6 bases and J gave up 2 bases, with 8 bases separating them. Germline V gene data show CDR1 as MDHEN and CDR2 as SYDVKM. CDR3 length: 14 amino acids. The DNA for the CDR3 is TGTGCCAGCAGCCCCGGGACCTATAATTCACCCCTCCACTTT. Amino acids: CASSPGTYNSPLHF. Based on the CDR3 plus reference TRBV28 and TRBJ1-6, the full variable domain is DVKVTQSSRYLVKRTGEKVFLECVQDMDHENMFWYRQDPGLGLRLIYFSYDVKMKEKGDIPEGYSVSREKKERFSLILESASTNQTSMYLCASSPGTYNSPLHFGNGTRLTVT.

This chain joins TRBV18 and TRBJ2-3; D unresolved. Germline V CDR1 and CDR2: KGHSH, LQKENI. Trimming left V 6 bases short and J 2 bases short, with 12 bases between. The CDR3 is 14 amino acids. The CDR3 coding sequence is TGTGCCAGCTCCCCCCGTGCGTTCACAGATACGCAGTATTTT. Its translation is CASSPRAFTDTQYF.

The chain carries TRBV4-2 and TRBJ1-4; possible D gene TRBD1, 5 bases. This CDR3 comprises 16 residues. Trimming cost V 0 bases and J 0 bases, with 8 bases left between them. Looked up from germline, CDR1 is LGHNA and CDR2 is YNFKEQ. CDR3 sequence reads: CASSQDPGATNEKLFF. CDR3 nucleotide sequence: TGTGCCAGCAGCCAAGATCCGGGGGCAACTAATGAAAAACTGTTTTTT.

The chain carries TRBV7-2 and TRBJ1-2; D call uncertain. The CDR3 length is 12 residues. V was shortened by 1 base and J by 8 bases, with 8 bases between the two germline ends. Looked up from germline, CDR1 is SGHTA and CDR2 is FQGNSA. CDR3 in DNA: TGTGCCAGCAGCTTAGACAGACGCGGCTACACCTTC. Protein sequence: CASSLDRRGYTF.

V and J are TRBV11-1 and TRBJ1-5; D not certain. CDR1 SGHAT and CDR2 FQDESV come from the germline V gene (reference sequence). CDR3 length: 13 amino acids. V was pared by 5 bases and J by 5 bases, with 10 bases between. CDR3 in DNA: TGTGCCAGCAGCCCGACGGGGTATCAGCCCCAGCATTTT. Its protein product is CASSPTGYQPQHF.

The chain has TRBV5-4 and TRBJ2-3; TRBD2 aligns across 10 bases. Germline V CDR1 and CDR2: SGHNT, YYREEE (reference sequence). This CDR3 spans 16 amino acids. V lost 0 bases, J lost 1 base, and 2 bases stayed unmatched. CDR3 protein: CASSLGTSGGTDTQYF. The CDR3 DNA is TGTGCCAGCAGCTTGGGTACTAGCGGGGGCACAGATACGCAGTATTTT. The full variable domain, completed using reference TRBV5-4 and TRBJ2-3, is ETGVTQSPTHLIKTRGQQVTLRCSSQSGHNTVSWYQQALGQGPQFIFQYYREEENGRGNFPPRFSGLQFPNYSSELNVNALELDDSALYLCASSLGTSGGTDTQYFGPGTRLTVL.

The chain joins TRBV10-3 to TRBJ2-7; a possible D gene is TRBD1 (6 bases). The CDR3 has 16 amino acids. In germline, CDR1 is ENHRY, CDR2 SYGVKD. V shed 2 bases and J shed 2 bases, with 16 bases lying between them. CDR3 loop: CAISEPKGGYTYEQYF. CDR3 nucleotide sequence: TGTGCCATCAGTGAGCCGAAAGGGGGTTACACCTACGAGCAGTACTTC.

This chain joins TRBV19 and TRBJ1-3, with D unclear. Trimming left V 7 bases short and J 0 bases short, with 7 bases between. Per germline, CDR1 LNHDA and CDR2 SQIVND (reference sequence). This CDR3 has 13 amino acids. The CDR3 nucleotides read TGTGCCAGTACTAGGAGCTCTGGAAACACCATATATTTT. It specifies CASTRSSGNTIYF.

V and J are TRBV18 and TRBJ1-1; D is perhaps TRBD1 (6 bases). Germline-derived CDR1 and CDR2 are KGHSH and LQKENI. Trimming left V 8 bases short and J 11 bases short, with 21 bases between. The length of the CDR3 is 13 residues. The CDR3 here is CASLPTDRTRAFF. The CDR3 DNA is TGTGCCAGCCTACCTACGGACAGAACGCGTGCTTTCTTT.

This chain links TRBV7-2 with TRBJ2-7, with 8 bases fitting TRBD1. The length of the CDR3 is 15 residues. The V gene's germline CDR1 is SGHTA and CDR2 FQGNSA. V gave up 1 base and J gave up 0 bases; unmatched junction bases: 2. CDR3 residues: CASSLVGTGSYEQYF. The CDR3 bases are TGTGCCAGCAGCTTAGTCGGGACAGGCTCCTACGAGCAGTACTTC.

V is TRBV18 and J is TRBJ1-1; D gene unclear. V was shortened by 3 bases and J by 1 base, with 12 bases between the two germline ends. The CDR3 totals 15 residues. The germline CDR1 and CDR2 sequences are KGHSH and LQKENI. The CDR3 here is CASSPAGRGNTEAFF. For the CDR3, the DNA is TGTGCCAGCTCACCGGCCGGACGGGGGAACACTGAAGCTTTCTTT.

This clone appeared a single time. The chain is built from TRBV19 and TRBJ1-1; D remains ambiguous. CDR1 is LNHDA and CDR2 is SQIVND in the germline V gene (reference sequence). CDR3 length equals 12 residues. The V end was cut by 0 bases, the J end by 11 bases, with 10 bases between. CDR3 bases: TGTGCCAGTAGTATAGAGGAGGGAGGGGCTTTCTTT. Encoded protein: CASSIEEGGAFF. Full variable domain (rest looked up from reference TRBV19 and TRBJ1-1): DGGITQSPKYLFRKEGQNVTLSCEQNLNHDAMYWYRQDPGQGLRLIYYSQIVNDFQKGDIAEGYSVSREKKESFPLTVTSAQKNPTAFYLCASSIEEGGAFFGQGTRLTVV.

Notes on this clone: A read error may produce the germline difference seen at one junction end. V is TRBV10-1 and J is TRBJ1-1; 9 bases match TRBD1. The CDR3 is made up of 14 amino acids. CDR1 WNHNN and CDR2 SYGVQD come from the germline V gene (reference sequence). The CDR3 here is CASSNPGTGTLMLF. CDR3 DNA: TGCGCCAGCAGTAATCCGGGGACAGGGACGTTGATGCTCTTT.

The chain combines TRBV2 with TRBJ1-5, with 8 bases matching TRBD1. Germline V CDR1 and CDR2: SNHLY, FYNNEI. Unmatched junction bases numbered 9, after V lost 8 bases and J lost 0 bases. CDR3 length: 16 residues. The CDR3 DNA reads as TGTGCCAGCGGCAGGGGGCTCCTCGGTAGCAATCAGCCCCAGCATTTT. This encodes CASGRGLLGSNQPQHF.

J is TRBJ1-2 and V is TRBV7-2, with D uncertain. The CDR3 spans 15 residues. Trimming took 5 bases from V and 5 from J, leaving 18 bases between them. The germline gives CDR1 SGHTA, CDR2 FQGNSA. The CDR3 loop is CASSPPPSDIYGYTF. CDR3 nucleotides: TGTGCCAGCAGCCCACCCCCCTCAGACATTTATGGCTACACCTTC.

The CDR3 reads CASSLLGLAQETQYF. CDR3 coding DNA: TGTGCCAGCAGCTTACTTGGACTAGCTCAGGAGACCCAGTACTTC. This rearrangement joins TRBV7-2 to TRBJ2-5; 8 bases agree with TRBD2. From germline, CDR1 is SGHTA and CDR2 FQGNSA. V shed 2 bases and J 5 bases; nucleotides not matched to a gene: 7. The CDR3 covers 15 residues.

The chain is built from TRBV6-1 and TRBJ1-1, with D hard to call. The CDR3 extends over 13 amino acids. The V gene's germline CDR1 is MNHNS and CDR2 SASEGT. The ends were cut back, 3 bases at V and 5 bases at J, with 10 bases in the middle. CDR3 nucleotide sequence: TGTGCCAGCAGTGAGAGGGCCCGGACTGAAGCTTTCTTT. Protein sequence: CASSERARTEAFF.

The chain recombines TRBV4-1 with TRBJ2-2, with 9 bases fitting TRBD1. The V segment lost 4 bases and the J segment 1 base; nucleotides outside the gene matches: 4. CDR1 and CDR2 (germline): MGHRA, YSYEKL. The CDR3 length is 16 residues. The CDR3 sequence is CASSRTGAQNTGELFF. CDR3 in DNA: TGCGCCAGCAGCCGGACAGGGGCCCAGAACACCGGGGAGCTGTTTTTT.

The rearrangement uses TRBV11-3 and TRBJ2-3; TRBD2 is a possible D gene (5 bases). This CDR3 region has 13 residues. The germline V gene encodes CDR1 SGHNT and CDR2 YENEEA. V shed 5 bases and J shed 4 bases, with 10 bases lying between them. CDR3 bases: TGTGCCAGCAGCCCGGGAATCTCAGATACGCAGTATTTT. This codes for CASSPGISDTQYF.